This T cell receptor beta chain was identified during a study of Ad26.COV2.S vaccination and SARS-CoV-2 variants. Looking at the study overall: The authors gave Ad26.COV2.S intramuscularly, either once or twice 56 days apart.

Treatment denoted: 19 received Ad26.COV2.S at low or high dose, single or two shots; 5 received placebo; per-sample allocation not given. Collection of the samples took place on day 63 after the first injection of vaccine or placebo. Findings of the study overall: Vaccinated and placebo-treated recipients had similar non-spike TCR breadth.

Note on this clone: The target antigen is unknown.

Per germline, CDR1 LGHDT and CDR2 YNNKEL (reference sequence). The CDR3 spans 16 residues. V was cut by 2 bases and J by 4 bases, with 17 bases left in between. Profiled with immunoSEQ multiplex PCR; TCRdb holds only in-frame clones, not every one. The sample has roughly 390,000 clones; 75% to 90% are singletons. The sequence was collected from a person between 18 and 65 years old who received the Ad26.COV2.S COVID-19 vaccine or a placebo. This specimen was peripheral blood, taken in a trial of Ad26.COV2.S vaccine versus placebo. The rearrangement joins TRBV3-1 (or the pseudogene TRBV3-2) to TRBJ1-1; tentative D call: TRBD1 (5 bases). CDR3 nucleotides: TGTGCCAGCAGCCAAACCGCGGGGATCGGGACCACTGAAGCTTTCTTT. Protein: CASSQTAGIGTTEAFF.